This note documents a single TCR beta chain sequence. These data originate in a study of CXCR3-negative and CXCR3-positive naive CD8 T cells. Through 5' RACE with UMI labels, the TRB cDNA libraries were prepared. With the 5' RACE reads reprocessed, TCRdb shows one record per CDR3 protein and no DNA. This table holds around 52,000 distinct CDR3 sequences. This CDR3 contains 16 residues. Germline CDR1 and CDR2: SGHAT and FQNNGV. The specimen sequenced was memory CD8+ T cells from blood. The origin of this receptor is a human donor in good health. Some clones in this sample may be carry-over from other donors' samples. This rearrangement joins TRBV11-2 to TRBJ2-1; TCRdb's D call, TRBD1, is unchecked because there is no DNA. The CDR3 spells CASSLGRDPYYNEQFF.